These 25 T cell receptor beta chains were all obtained from the same sample, sequenced in a study of graft-versus-host responses after intestinal transplantation. Using immunoSEQ multiplex PCR, the repertoire was profiled, and TCRdb retains in-frame clones only, with some absent. The data hold tens of thousands of clones, with roughly nine tenths observed a single time. No antigens are known for them. The starting material was unstimulated CD8+ T cells sorted from spleen or lymph node cells, obtained before intestinal transplant. These receptors were taken from a human donor who received an intestinal transplant.

J is TRBJ2-3 and V is TRBV28, with TRBD2 matching 11 bases. In germline, CDR1 is MDHEN, CDR2 SYDVKM. The CDR3 sequence is 15 residues long. V trimming: 2 bases; J trimming: 5 bases; junction bases outside the gene matches: 3. CDR3 sequence: CASSLLAGGGDTQYF. CDR3 bases: TGTGCCAGCAGTTTACTAGCGGGAGGTGGAGATACGCAGTATTTT.

This chain connects TRBV5-8 to TRBJ2-7; no firm D call. This CDR3 is built from 14 residues. The germline V and J ends were trimmed by 8 bases and 2 bases, with 17 bases remaining between them. Germline lookup yields CDR1 SGHTS and CDR2 YDEGEE. CDR3 in DNA: TGTGCCAGAACTCATTCAGAGGAGCCCTACGAGCAGTACTTC. The encoded protein is CARTHSEEPYEQYF.

The V call is TRBV30, the J call TRBJ1-3; tentatively, D is TRBD1 (5 bases). V was shortened by 5 bases and J by 0 bases, with 8 bases between the two germline ends. Germline lookup yields CDR1 GTSNPN and CDR2 SVGIG (reference sequence). This CDR3 is 13 amino acids long. The CDR3 DNA is TGTGCCTGGGGAGGGGTCTCTGGAAACACCATATATTTT. Its translation: CAWGGVSGNTIYF.

The chain recombines TRBV4-1 with TRBJ2-7; 10 nucleotides align to TRBD2. The CDR3 contains 15 residues. V was clipped by 3 bases and J by 7 bases; unmatched bases: 9. CDR1 is MGHRA and CDR2 is YSYEKL in the germline V gene. Here the CDR3 reads CASSHSSGSPSEQYF. The CDR3 bases are TGCGCCAGCAGCCACTCTAGCGGGAGCCCTAGTGAGCAGTACTTC.

The chain combines TRBV4-3 with TRBJ2-7, with D perhaps TRBD1 (5 bases). The germline CDR1 and CDR2 sequences are LGHNA and YSLEER. CDR3 size: 15 residues. Trimming stripped 0 bases from V and 4 bases from J, with 13 bases between. CDR3 amino acids: CASSQEQGLMYEQYF. In DNA, the CDR3 is TGCGCCAGCAGCCAAGAGCAGGGCCTCATGTACGAGCAGTACTTC.

This clone occurred once. The V and J genes are TRBV27 and TRBJ2-7; 9 bases are a match to TRBD2. This CDR3 spans 17 amino acids. Germline lookup yields CDR1 MNHEY and CDR2 SMNVEV (reference sequence). V trimming: 5 bases; J trimming: 6 bases; junction bases outside the gene matches: 17. The CDR3 DNA sequence: TGTGCCAGCAGTCCCAGGGGCATAGCGGGGGCGGCGGGCGAGCAGTACTTC. Translation: CASSPRGIAGAAGEQYF.

About this clone: Other nucleotide sequences from this sample produce the same CDR3. V usage is TRBV5-4 and J usage is TRBJ2-7; D is ambiguous. V was pared by 0 bases and J by 0 bases, with 4 bases between. The CDR3 is 13 amino acids. Per germline, CDR1 SGHNT and CDR2 YYREEE (reference sequence). For the CDR3, the DNA is TGTGCCAGCAGCTTGGGCAGCTCCTACGAGCAGTACTTC. It encodes CASSLGSSYEQYF.

The chain combines TRBV10-3 with TRBJ2-1; 7 nucleotides match TRBD2. J was trimmed by 1 base and V by 3 bases; bases with no gene match: 9. The germline CDR1 and CDR2 sequences are ENHRY and SYGVKD. The CDR3 extends over 17 amino acids. The CDR3 DNA reads as TGTGCCATCAGTGACCCCTTGTGGCGGGGGTCCTACAATGAGCAGTTCTTC. Amino acid sequence: CAISDPLWRGSYNEQFF.

The chain carries TRBV7-6 and TRBJ2-3; no clear D. The CDR3 spans 14 residues. V shed 2 bases and J shed 1 base, with 7 bases lying between them. The germline gives CDR1 SGHVS, CDR2 FNYEAQ. In DNA, the CDR3 is TGTGCCAGCAGCTTAAGGAGAGGCACAGATACGCAGTATTTT. It translates to CASSLRRGTDTQYF.

The chain links TRBV4-3 to TRBJ1-6; TRBD1 matches 7 bases. Per the germline V gene, CDR1 is LGHNA and CDR2 is YSLEER. The CDR3 sequence is 16 residues long. Trimming removed 0 bases from V and 7 bases from J; junction bases left unmatched: 6. DNA for the CDR3: TGCGCCAGCAGCCAAGACGCTTCCAGGGGGAATTCACCCCTCCACTTT. Protein sequence: CASSQDASRGNSPLHF.

The V gene is TRBV15, the J gene TRBJ2-7; D call uncertain. V was clipped by 2 bases and J by 7 bases, with 12 bases between them. The CDR3 runs to 13 residues. Germline V gives CDR1 LNHNV, CDR2 YYDKDF (reference sequence). CDR3 region: CATSRRSFGEQYF. As DNA, the CDR3 is TGTGCCACCAGCAGACGATCTTTCGGGGAGCAGTACTTC.

This clone was detected only a few times. This chain joins TRBV6-1 and TRBJ2-7, with 10 positions matching TRBD1. The CDR3 is 16 residues long. V lost 4 bases to trimming and J lost 2 bases; unmatched junction nucleotides: 8. CDR1 is MNHNS and CDR2 is SASEGT in the germline V gene. CDR3 bases: TGTGCCAGCAGTGTCGCCGGGACAGGGGTCGCCTACGAGCAGTACTTC. Translation: CASSVAGTGVAYEQYF.

This chain joins TRBV4-2 and TRBJ2-7, with D perhaps TRBD2 (5 bases). Germline V CDR1 and CDR2: LGHNA, YNFKEQ. The CDR3 covers 13 residues. V was shortened by 4 bases and J by 2 bases, with 9 bases between the two germline ends. CDR3 region: CASSPLGTYEQYF. The CDR3 bases are TGTGCCAGCAGCCCACTAGGGACCTACGAGCAGTACTTC.

The chain combines TRBV7-9 with TRBJ1-2; weak D call: TRBD1 (6 bases). The CDR3 runs to 12 residues. The germline V gene encodes CDR1 SEHNR and CDR2 FQNEAQ (reference sequence). V was trimmed by 5 bases and J by 6 bases, leaving 10 bases between them. CDR3 sequence reads: CASSLQGDGYTF. The CDR3 DNA reads TGTGCCAGCAGCCTACAGGGTGATGGCTACACCTTC.

The V gene is TRBV30, the J gene TRBJ1-1, with 8 positions matching TRBD1. J was trimmed by 1 base and V by 6 bases; bases with no gene match: 13. There are 16 residues in the CDR3. Germline CDR1 is GTSNPN and CDR2 is SVGIG (reference sequence). The CDR3 here is CACATVTGGRNTEAFF. As DNA, the CDR3 is TGTGCCTGCGCGACCGTAACAGGGGGGAGGAACACTGAAGCTTTCTTT.

The chain has TRBV7-6 and TRBJ1-6; 9 bases are a match to TRBD1. Germline lookup yields CDR1 SGHVS and CDR2 FNYEAQ. Trimming removed 3 bases from V and 2 bases from J; junction bases left unmatched: 5. The CDR3 runs to 17 residues. As DNA, the CDR3 is TGTGCCAGCAGCTTGGGACAGGGAGGGACCTATAATTCACCCCTCCACTTT. Encoded protein: CASSLGQGGTYNSPLHF.

The V gene is TRBV10-2, the J gene TRBJ2-3; 7 nucleotides match TRBD1. Per germline, CDR1 WSHSY and CDR2 SAAADI. This CDR3 region has 15 residues. The V gene end was trimmed by 4 bases and the J gene end by 2 bases; junction bases not matched to a gene: 6. CDR3 in amino acids: CASSGTRGPTDTQYF. CDR3 nucleotide sequence: TGCGCCAGCAGTGGTACTAGGGGGCCCACAGATACGCAGTATTTT.

As for this clone: Within the sample, other DNA sequences also encode this same CDR3. The chain recombines TRBV27 with TRBJ2-3; D remains unclear. CDR1 is MNHEY, CDR2 SMNVEV, per germline (reference sequence). The CDR3 runs 13 residues. V shed 3 bases and J shed 1 base, with 5 bases lying between them. CDR3 loop: CASSLSGTDTQYF. In nucleotides, the CDR3 is TGTGCCAGCAGTTTGAGCGGCACAGATACGCAGTATTTT.

V usage is TRBV7-9 and J usage is TRBJ2-1; no definite D call. Per germline, CDR1 SEHNR and CDR2 FQNEAQ (reference sequence). Trimming cost V 5 bases and J 0 bases, with 8 bases left between them. The CDR3 runs to 14 residues. The CDR3 is CASSPAGSYNEQFF. The CDR3 nucleotides are TGTGCCAGCAGCCCCGCCGGCTCCTACAATGAGCAGTTCTTC.

V is TRBV5-1 and J is TRBJ1-1; D unresolved. V was pared by 0 bases and J by 4 bases, with 13 bases between. Germline-derived CDR1 and CDR2 are SGHRS and YFSETQ. The CDR3 is 15 amino acids. The CDR3 here is CASSLEHTSGTEAFF. The DNA of the CDR3 is TGCGCCAGCAGCTTGGAGCACACCAGCGGCACTGAAGCTTTCTTT.

The chain recombines TRBV9 with TRBJ1-4, with a weak D call TRBD1 (6 bases). Trimming shortened V by 0 bases and J by 7 bases, and 13 bases separated the two germline ends. This CDR3 comprises 15 residues. The germline CDR1 and CDR2 sequences are SGDLS and YYNGEE. CDR3 coding DNA: TGTGCCAGCAGCGTAGATAACAGGGTGTCTGAAAAACTGTTTTTT. Protein: CASSVDNRVSEKLFF.

The gene calls are TRBV29-1 and TRBJ2-1; TRBD2 matches 10 bases. The CDR3 is 14 amino acids. The J segment lost 9 bases and the V segment lost 4 bases, leaving 9 bases of the junction unmatched. Germline CDR1 is SQVTM and CDR2 is ANQGSEA. The CDR3 region is CSVVASGSRTEQFF. The CDR3 bases are TGCAGCGTTGTCGCTAGCGGGAGTCGTACTGAGCAGTTCTTC.

This chain connects TRBV6-1 to TRBJ1-5; possible D gene TRBD1, 5 bases. From germline, CDR1 is MNHNS and CDR2 SASEGT. The length of the CDR3 is 15 residues. Deletions cut 6 bases from V and 0 bases from J, with 12 bases between. The CDR3, as DNA: TGTGCCAGCAGGGGGCGGGGAGATAGCAATCAGCCCCAGCATTTT. Its protein is CASRGRGDSNQPQHF.

This rearrangement joins TRBV5-1 to TRBJ2-7; D unresolved. The V and J ends lost 0 bases and 3 bases respectively, with 4 bases between them. CDR3 length: 12 amino acids. CDR1 and CDR2 (germline): SGHRS, YFSETQ. The CDR3 protein is CASSLASYEQYF. CDR3 coding DNA: TGCGCCAGCAGCTTGGCTAGCTACGAGCAGTACTTC.

The V call is TRBV4-1, the J call TRBJ2-1; 7 bases are a match to TRBD2. The CDR3 is made up of 14 amino acids. Germline CDR1 is MGHRA and CDR2 is YSYEKL. The ends lost 4 bases at V and 2 bases at J; junction bases unmatched: 2. The CDR3, as DNA: TGCGCCAGCAGCCGAGGACTAGCCTACAATGAGCAGTTCTTC. Translation gives CASSRGLAYNEQFF.